This TCR beta chain stems from a study of blood T cells in healthy people across ages (dated by TCRdb to between 2014 and 2017). Concerning the study at large: Template switching captured roughly one uniquely barcoded TCR beta cDNA molecule per two T cells in model experiments. The donors were divided into four age groups: young (average around 16 years), middle-aged (around 37), aged (62) and long-lived (about 90). For two donors (one aged 18 to 30 and one aged 80 or older), the study analyzed two additional independent replicas of 1 million unique cDNA reads from the same blood draw. To avoid experimental bias, donors of different ages were distributed randomly across sequencing lanes. The study measured age-related changes in TCR beta repertoire diversity using deep sequencing normalized with unique cDNA molecular identifiers. Overall study results and their limits: Compared with the aged group, the long-lived group had more naive CD4+ T cells, fewer expanded clones and increased TCR diversity, suggesting age selection. Donor CMV infection status was unknown, potentially confounding age-related changes in expanded clonotypes. Estimates of total diversity from one million sequenced T cells were regarded as lower bounds and underestimates. A strong correlation was found between observed TCR beta diversity and the percentage of naive T cells measured by flow cytometry. Conclusive comparison of naive and antigen-experienced compartments was prevented by the profiling of bulk unsorted PBMCs. As age increased, observed TCR beta diversity per million T cells dropped in a roughly linear way, and a significant reduction was already evident by age roughly 36.

Libraries were prepared through 5' RACE. Sequencing was carried out with an Illumina HiSeq 2500. A second PCR of about 7 to 12 cycles was performed with a sample-barcoded 5' primer and a J-beta primer mix. Each TCR beta cDNA molecule received a unique molecular identifier from a template-switch 5' adaptor carrying 12 random nucleotides. Each sample yielded at least 2.5 million CDR3-containing paired-end reads. All of the RNA was converted into first-strand cDNA using the Mint cDNA synthesis kit, with a TRBC-specific oligonucleotide serving as the primer. All cDNA was treated with uracil-DNA glycosylase and then went through a first 18-cycle PCR with the universal primers M1SS and BC2_uni_R. The authors processed their data as follows. Normalization of each sample was performed by random selection of 1 million high-quality reads, each carrying a distinct molecular identifier. Instead of being binned into consensus sequences, reads with shared molecular identifiers were discarded. CDR3 identification, clonotype clustering and error correction used MiTCR with a Q25 quality threshold and the strictest error-elimination algorithm. A nonparametric unseen species model using Euler transformation provided a lower-bound estimate of total TCR beta diversity. The public reads were run again by TCRdb, first through fastp at Q25 and then through MiXCR, and only productive beta chains were kept. When rows share a CDR3 protein, they turn into one entry using the most common DNA and genes. TCRdb, not the authors, supplied the V and J calls. This sample comprises approximately 810,000 distinct CDR3 sequences, under 30% of them detected only once. Roughly 17% of the sample goes to the ten largest clones.

This clonotype was counted many times. Its antigen remains undetermined. No much larger clone exists at a distance of one base, and base qualities are not known. V is pruned by 3 bases and J by 4 bases, leaving 6 bases of the junction without a gene match. For CDR1 and CDR2, the germline V gene lists SGHTA and FQGNSA. CDR3 length: 18 amino acids, cysteine to phenylalanine. Just CDR3 DNA is preserved here, 54 bases in frame from base 1. The approximately 40 donors, aged about 6 to 95 years, were systemically healthy Caucasian individuals from Russia. Each donor gave approximately 9.4 milliliters of peripheral blood, drawn into EDTA-treated Vacutainer tubes. Ficoll-Paque density-gradient centrifugation was used to isolate PBMCs, with at least 7 million per sample. Total RNA, at least 6 micrograms per sample, was extracted from PBMCs with Trizol reagent. For every donor, flow cytometry on a PBMC aliquot measured the percentage of naive CD45RAhigh/CD27high T cells.

Sequenced: blood. This TCR was recovered from a woman older than 75 in good health. The rearranged segments are TRBV7-2 and TRBJ2-1; 16 bases in the junction line up with TRBD2. The DNA reads TGTGCCAGCAGCTTGGGACTAGCGGGGGGGCCTCGGTACAATGAGCAGTTCTTC. Its amino acids are CASSLGLAGGPRYNEQFF.